Each of the 21 T cell receptor beta chains below was sequenced from the same sample in a study of T cells in Graves' hyperthyroidism and ophthalmopathy. From RNA transcripts, TCR beta CDR3 regions were amplified. The HTBI primer set was used in a first-round RT-PCR of the TCR CDR3. TCRdb processed the multiplex PCR reads anew with MiXCR; each CDR3 protein has one entry. The profile shows 250,000 to 350,000 distinct CDR3 sequences, 16% of them singletons. The source material was blood. The receptors were gathered from a man younger than 40 with Graves' hyperthyroidism.

The V and J genes are TRBV5-1 and TRBJ2-2; D is unresolved. V was cut by 4 bases and J by 7 bases, with 8 bases left in between. The CDR3 totals 12 residues. Looked up from germline, CDR1 is SGHRS and CDR2 is YFSETQ. The CDR3 spells CASSGPSGELFF. The CDR3 nucleotides are TGCGCCAGCAGCGGTCCCAGCGGGGAGCTGTTTTTT.

The chain links TRBV19 to TRBJ2-2; D ambiguous. CDR3 length: 14 amino acids. V gave up 1 base and J gave up 4 bases, with 7 bases separating them. Germline assignment: CDR1 LNHDA and CDR2 SQIVND (reference sequence). The CDR3, as DNA: TGTGCCAGTAGTATAGTCAGCGTCACCGGGGAGCTGTTTTTT. It encodes CASSIVSVTGELFF.

This clonotype was observed at least ten times. This rearrangement joins TRBV3-1 to TRBJ2-7, with 13 bases that match TRBD2. The V gene end was trimmed by 4 bases and the J gene end by 2 bases; junction bases not matched to a gene: 14. The germline V gene encodes CDR1 LGHDT and CDR2 YNNKEL (reference sequence). The length of the CDR3 is 19 residues. The CDR3 nucleotides are TGTGCCAGCAGCCCGGGGGGACTAGCGGGAACCGGCATCCCCTACGAGCAGTACTTC. As protein: CASSPGGLAGTGIPYEQYF.

The chain has TRBV13 and TRBJ2-2, with D tentatively TRBD1 (5 bases). Germline lookup yields CDR1 PRHDT and CDR2 FYEKMQ (reference sequence). Trimming removed 5 bases at V and 8 bases at J, with 18 bases between. This CDR3 spans 15 amino acids. The DNA for the CDR3 is TGTGCCAGCAGCACTACAGGCCAGGGTGATGGGGAGCTGTTTTTT. Its protein product is CASSTTGQGDGELFF. Using reference TRBV13 and TRBJ2-2 for the parts outside the CDR3, the full variable domain is AAGVIQSPRHLIKEKRETATLKCYPIPRHDTVYWYQQGPGQDPQFLISFYEKMQSDKGSIPDRFSAQQFSDYHSELNMSSLELGDSALYFCASSTTGQGDGELFFGEGSRLTVL.

Note on this clonotype: A much larger clone differs by one base, so this may be a read error. This rearrangement joins TRBV27 to TRBJ2-4; 9 bases line up with TRBD1. This CDR3 is 15 amino acids long. Germline CDR1 is MNHEY and CDR2 is SMNVEV (reference sequence). For the CDR3, the DNA is TGTGCCAGCAGTTTAGGACAGGGGAGAGAGAACATTCGGTACTTC. Encoded protein: CASSLGQGRENIRYF.

The rearrangement links TRBV5-1 to TRBJ1-2; D is unresolved. V lost 0 bases and J 3 bases, leaving 9 bases between the germline ends. Germline values: CDR1 SGHRS, CDR2 YFSETQ. This CDR3 has 14 amino acids. The CDR3 loop is CASSLVRPDYGYTF. The DNA for the CDR3 is TGCGCCAGCAGCTTGGTTAGGCCGGACTATGGCTACACCTTC.

This clonotype turned up a few times. The chain employs TRBV6-1 and TRBJ1-2; the D gene is possibly TRBD1 (5 bases). Germline CDR1 reads MNHNS; CDR2 reads SASEGT. This CDR3 comprises 13 residues. The CDR3 reads CANRAGQNYGYTF. As DNA, the CDR3 is TGTGCTAACAGAGCGGGGCAGAACTATGGCTACACCTTC.

The chain is built from TRBV28 and TRBJ2-6; possibly TRBD1 or TRBD2 for D (5 bases each). Germline assignment: CDR1 MDHEN and CDR2 SYDVKM. Trimming pared 4 bases from V and 1 base from J, leaving 14 bases between. The CDR3 spans 17 residues. The CDR3 is CASSWGIQESGANVLTF. CDR3 nucleotides: TGTGCCAGCAGTTGGGGGATACAGGAATCTGGGGCCAACGTCCTGACTTTC. Based on the CDR3 plus reference TRBV28 and TRBJ2-6, the full variable domain is DVKVTQSSRYLVKRTGEKVFLECVQDMDHENMFWYRQDPGLGLRLIYFSYDVKMKEKGDIPEGYSVSREKKERFSLILESASTNQTSMYLCASSWGIQESGANVLTFGAGSRLTVL.

This clonotype was observed a few times. The V call is TRBV6-1, the J call TRBJ2-2; D tentatively reads TRBD1 or TRBD2 (5 bases each). This CDR3 contains 17 residues. Trimming took 6 bases from V and 1 from J, leaving 18 bases between them. The germline V gene encodes CDR1 MNHNS and CDR2 SASEGT. The CDR3 spells CASSPGPGTENTGELFF. The CDR3 DNA is TGTGCCAGCAGCCCCGGACCTGGGACGGAGAACACCGGGGAGCTGTTTTTT.

The chain combines TRBV27 with TRBJ2-2; 7 positions agree with TRBD2. J gave up 0 bases and V 0 bases, and 7 bases lay outside the gene matches. The CDR3 extends over 18 amino acids. From germline, CDR1 is MNHEY and CDR2 SMNVEV (reference sequence). This CDR3 is CASSLSARRGANTGELFF. The CDR3 nucleotides are TGTGCCAGCAGTTTATCGGCCCGCCGGGGGGCGAACACCGGGGAGCTGTTTTTT.

V and J are TRBV20-1 and TRBJ2-7; 9 nucleotides agree with TRBD1. The CDR3 totals 13 residues. The germline gives CDR1 DFQATT, CDR2 SNEGSKA (reference sequence). V dropped 2 bases and J dropped 3; count of bases not matched to a gene: 2. This chain's CDR3 is CSARPGQGYEQYF. In nucleotides, the CDR3 is TGCAGTGCTAGACCGGGACAGGGCTACGAGCAGTACTTC.

At least ten counts were recorded for this clonotype. This rearrangement joins TRBV5-1 to TRBJ2-2, with 9 bases lining up with TRBD1. Trimming at V came to 4 bases and at J to 3 bases, leaving 4 bases not matched to a gene. CDR1 and CDR2 (germline): SGHRS, YFSETQ. CDR3 length equals 15 residues. CDR3 amino acids: CASSLTGGYTGELFF. In DNA form, the CDR3 reads TGCGCCAGCAGCCTTACAGGGGGCTACACCGGGGAGCTGTTTTTT.

V usage is TRBV4-2 and J usage is TRBJ2-1; unclear D gene. The CDR3 is 13 residues long. V lost 2 bases and J 6 bases, leaving 8 bases between the germline ends. Germline V lookup: CDR1 LGHNA, CDR2 YNFKEQ. In DNA form, the CDR3 reads TGTGCCAGCAGCCAATTCGCACCCAATGAGCAGTTCTTC. Its protein is CASSQFAPNEQFF.

V and J are TRBV9 and TRBJ2-5; D not certain. Germline CDR1 and CDR2: SGDLS and YYNGEE. The CDR3 is made up of 16 amino acids. V was clipped by 0 bases and J by 1 base, with 13 bases between them. The CDR3 DNA reads TGTGCCAGCAGCGTAGTAGCCGACCTAACCCAAGAGACCCAGTACTTC. Translated, it gives CASSVVADLTQETQYF.

This clonotype turned up a few times. V usage is TRBV28 and J usage is TRBJ2-1, with D tentatively TRBD2 (5 bases). Germline V gives CDR1 MDHEN, CDR2 SYDVKM. V was shortened by 0 bases and J by 10 bases, with 13 bases between the two germline ends. The CDR3 extends over 14 amino acids. The CDR3 loop is CASSLWINPGEQFF. CDR3 bases: TGTGCCAGCAGTTTATGGATAAATCCGGGGGAGCAGTTCTTC. The whole variable domain, remainder taken from reference TRBV28 and TRBJ2-1, is DVKVTQSSRYLVKRTGEKVFLECVQDMDHENMFWYRQDPGLGLRLIYFSYDVKMKEKGDIPEGYSVSREKKERFSLILESASTNQTSMYLCASSLWINPGEQFFGPGTRLTVL.

This clonotype was found a few times. This chain joins TRBV13 and TRBJ1-2; D gene ambiguous. Trimming pared 5 bases from V and 8 bases from J, leaving 12 bases between. The CDR3 sequence is 12 residues long. Germline loops: CDR1 PRHDT, CDR2 FYEKMQ (reference sequence). CDR3 protein: CASSVRPVGYTF. CDR3 bases: TGTGCCAGCAGCGTGCGCCCCGTCGGCTACACCTTC.

With respect to this clonotype: Since a much larger clone is just one base distant, this may be a read error. V and J are TRBV11-2 and TRBJ2-5; TRBD1 aligns across 12 bases. Germline-derived CDR1 and CDR2 are SGHAT and FQNNGV. This CDR3 contains 16 residues. The CDR3 DNA follows: TGTGCCGGCAGCGAAGGGGACAGGGGGCTTTCAGAGACCCAGTACTTC. Encoded protein: CAGSEGDRGLSETQYF.

Details on this clonotype: A much larger clone is a single base away; this may be a read error. The chain uses TRBV5-6 and TRBJ2-7, with 11 bases aligning to TRBD2. CDR3 length equals 14 residues. CDR1 is SGHDT, CDR2 YYEEEE, per germline. CDR3 sequence: CTSRTSGSGYEQYF. In nucleotides, the CDR3 is TGTACCAGCAGAACTAGCGGGAGTGGCTACGAGCAGTACTTC. The variable domain in full, with the rest retrieved from reference TRBV5-6 and TRBJ2-7, is DAGVTQSPTHLIKTRGQQVTLRCSPKSGHDTVSWYQQALGQGPQFIFQYYEEEERQRGNFPDRFSGHQFPNYSSELNVNALLLGDSALYLCTSRTSGSGYEQYFGPGTRLTVT.

The chain uses TRBV28 and TRBJ1-5; a weak D match, TRBD1 (5 bases). The V end was cut by 5 bases, the J end by 6 bases, with 11 bases between. The CDR3 spans 13 residues. Germline CDR1 is MDHEN and CDR2 is SYDVKM. The CDR3 reads CASSRGEIQPQHF. CDR3 bases: TGTGCCAGCAGTAGAGGGGAGATTCAGCCCCAGCATTTT.

This chain links TRBV6-2 or TRBV6-3 with TRBJ1-2; no clear D. Germline CDR1 reads MNHEY; CDR2 reads SVGEGT. This CDR3 is 14 amino acids long. V shed 6 bases and J shed 4 bases, with 15 bases lying between them. The CDR3 nucleotides read TGTGCCAGCAGCCGGAGTGTCACCTCCTATGGCTACACCTTC. Its translation is CASSRSVTSYGYTF.

This clonotype was seen repeatedly, ten times or more. A much larger clone sits a single nucleotide away, making a read error possible. The CDR3 DNA reads as TGCGTCAGCAGCTTGGTTGACAGCACAGATACGCAGTATTTT. It codes for CVSSLVDSTDTQYF. The chain employs TRBV5-1 and TRBJ2-3; D is ambiguous. CDR3 size: 14 residues. Looked up from germline, CDR1 is SGHRS and CDR2 is YFSETQ. The full variable domain, its missing parts supplied by reference TRBV5-1 and TRBJ2-3, is KAGVTQTPRYLIKTRGQQVTLSCSPISGHRSVSWYQQTPGQGLQFLFEYFSETQRNKGNFPGRFSGRQFSNSRSEMNVSTLELGDSALYLCVSSLVDSTDTQYFGPGTRLTVL.